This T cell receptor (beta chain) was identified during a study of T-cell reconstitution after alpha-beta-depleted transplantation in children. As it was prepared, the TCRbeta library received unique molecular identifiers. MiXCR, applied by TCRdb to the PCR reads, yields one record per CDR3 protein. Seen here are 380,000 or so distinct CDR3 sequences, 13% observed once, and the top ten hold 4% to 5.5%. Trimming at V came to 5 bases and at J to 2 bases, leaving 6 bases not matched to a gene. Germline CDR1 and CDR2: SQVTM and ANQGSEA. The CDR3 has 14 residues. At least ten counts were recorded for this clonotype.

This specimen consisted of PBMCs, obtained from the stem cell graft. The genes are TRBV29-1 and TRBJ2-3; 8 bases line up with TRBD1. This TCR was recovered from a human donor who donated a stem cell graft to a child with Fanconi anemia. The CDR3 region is CSVWDRPFTDTQYF. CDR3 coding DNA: TGCAGCGTTTGGGACAGGCCGTTCACAGATACGCAGTATTTT.